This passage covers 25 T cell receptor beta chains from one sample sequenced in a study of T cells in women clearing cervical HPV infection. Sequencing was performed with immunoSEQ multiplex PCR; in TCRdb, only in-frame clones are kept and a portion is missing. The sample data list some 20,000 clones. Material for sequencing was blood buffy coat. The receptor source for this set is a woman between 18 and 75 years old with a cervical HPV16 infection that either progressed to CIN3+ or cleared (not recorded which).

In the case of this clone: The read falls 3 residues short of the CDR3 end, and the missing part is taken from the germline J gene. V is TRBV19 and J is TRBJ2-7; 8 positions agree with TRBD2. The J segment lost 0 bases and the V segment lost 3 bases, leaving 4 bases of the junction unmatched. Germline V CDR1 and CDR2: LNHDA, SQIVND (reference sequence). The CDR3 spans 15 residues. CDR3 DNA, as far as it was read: TGTGCCAGTAGTATGAGCGGGGGTGCCTCCTACGAG. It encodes CASSMSGGASYE. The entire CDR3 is CASSMSGGASYEQYF.

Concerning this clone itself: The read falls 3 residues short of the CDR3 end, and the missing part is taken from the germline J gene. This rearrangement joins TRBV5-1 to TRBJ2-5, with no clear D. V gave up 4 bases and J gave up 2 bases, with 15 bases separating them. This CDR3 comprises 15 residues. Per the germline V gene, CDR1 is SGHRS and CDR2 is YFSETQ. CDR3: CASSKNLPLQETQYF. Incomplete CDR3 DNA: TGCGCCAGCAGCAAGAACTTGCCCCTACAAGAGACC.

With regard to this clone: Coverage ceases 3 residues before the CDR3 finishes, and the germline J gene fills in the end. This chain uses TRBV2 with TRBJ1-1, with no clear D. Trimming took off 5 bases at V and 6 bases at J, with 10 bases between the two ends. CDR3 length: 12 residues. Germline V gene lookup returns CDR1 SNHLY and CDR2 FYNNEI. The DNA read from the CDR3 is TGTGCCAGCAGTCTTCAGCGGGCTGAA. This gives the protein CASSLQRAE. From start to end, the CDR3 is CASSLQRAEAFF.

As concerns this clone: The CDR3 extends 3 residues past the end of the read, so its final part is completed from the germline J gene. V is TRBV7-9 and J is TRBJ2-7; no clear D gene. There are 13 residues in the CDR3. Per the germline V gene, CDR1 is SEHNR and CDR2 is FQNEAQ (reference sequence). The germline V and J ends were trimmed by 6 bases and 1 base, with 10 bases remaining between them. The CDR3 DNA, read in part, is TGTGCCAGCAGTTCGTCACAGTCCTACGAG. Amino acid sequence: CASSSSQSYE. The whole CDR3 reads CASSSSQSYEQYF.

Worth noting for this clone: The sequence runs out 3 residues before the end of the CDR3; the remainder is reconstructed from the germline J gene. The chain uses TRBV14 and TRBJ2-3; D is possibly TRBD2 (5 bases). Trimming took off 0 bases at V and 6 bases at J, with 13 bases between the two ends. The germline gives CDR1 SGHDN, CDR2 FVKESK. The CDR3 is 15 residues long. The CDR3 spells CASSQDIAGGDTQYF. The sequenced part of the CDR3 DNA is TGTGCCAGCAGCCAAGACATTGCGGGCGGTGATACG.

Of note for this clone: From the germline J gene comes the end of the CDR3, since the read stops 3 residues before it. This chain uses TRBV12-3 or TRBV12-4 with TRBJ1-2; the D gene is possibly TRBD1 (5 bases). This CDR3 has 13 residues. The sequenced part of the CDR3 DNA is TGTGCCAGCACCCCGGGGGAGGGATTCGGC. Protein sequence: CASTPGEGFG. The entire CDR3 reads CASTPGEGFGYTF.

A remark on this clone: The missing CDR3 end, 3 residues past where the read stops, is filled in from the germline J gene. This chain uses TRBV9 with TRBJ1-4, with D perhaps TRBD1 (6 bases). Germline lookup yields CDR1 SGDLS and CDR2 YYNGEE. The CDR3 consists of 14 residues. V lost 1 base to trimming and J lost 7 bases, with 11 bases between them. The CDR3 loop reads CASSVSGVAEKLFF. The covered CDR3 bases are TGTGCCAGCAGCGTATCAGGGGTGGCTGAAAAA.

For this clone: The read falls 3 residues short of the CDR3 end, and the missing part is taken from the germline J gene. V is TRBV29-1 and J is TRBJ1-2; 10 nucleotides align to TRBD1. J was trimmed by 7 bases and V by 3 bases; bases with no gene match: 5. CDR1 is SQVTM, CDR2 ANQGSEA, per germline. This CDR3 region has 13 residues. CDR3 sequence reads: CSVESRTGGGYTF. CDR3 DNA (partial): TGCAGCGTTGAGTCCCGGACAGGGGGTGGC.

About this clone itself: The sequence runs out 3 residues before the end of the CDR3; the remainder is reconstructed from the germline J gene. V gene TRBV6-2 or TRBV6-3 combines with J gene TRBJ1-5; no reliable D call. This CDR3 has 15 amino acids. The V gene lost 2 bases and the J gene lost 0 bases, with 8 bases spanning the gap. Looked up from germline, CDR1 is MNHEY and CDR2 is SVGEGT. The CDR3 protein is CASSYEHYSNQPQHF. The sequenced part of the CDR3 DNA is TGTGCCAGCAGTTACGAGCACTATAGCAATCAGCCC.

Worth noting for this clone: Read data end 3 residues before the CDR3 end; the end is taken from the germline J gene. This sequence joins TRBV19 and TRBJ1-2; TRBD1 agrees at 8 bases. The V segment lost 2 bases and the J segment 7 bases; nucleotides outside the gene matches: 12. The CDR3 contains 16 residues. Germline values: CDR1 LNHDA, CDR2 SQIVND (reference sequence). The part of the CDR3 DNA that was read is TGTGCCAGTAGTATATACAGGGGGGTGAAGGGCAGTGGC. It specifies CASSIYRGVKGSG. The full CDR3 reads CASSIYRGVKGSGYTF. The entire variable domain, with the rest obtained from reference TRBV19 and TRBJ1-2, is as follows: DGGITQSPKYLFRKEGQNVTLSCEQNLNHDAMYWYRQDPGQGLRLIYYSQIVNDFQKGDIAEGYSVSREKKESFPLTVTSAQKNPTAFYLCASSIYRGVKGSGYTFGSGTRLTVV.

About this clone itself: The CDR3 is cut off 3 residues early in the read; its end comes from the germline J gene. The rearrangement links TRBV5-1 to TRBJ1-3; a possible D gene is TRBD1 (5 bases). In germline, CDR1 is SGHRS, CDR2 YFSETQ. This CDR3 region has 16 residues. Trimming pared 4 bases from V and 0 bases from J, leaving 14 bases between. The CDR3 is CASSLPAGTSGNTIYF. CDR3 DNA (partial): TGCGCCAGCAGCCTCCCGGCGGGGACCTCTGGAAACACC.

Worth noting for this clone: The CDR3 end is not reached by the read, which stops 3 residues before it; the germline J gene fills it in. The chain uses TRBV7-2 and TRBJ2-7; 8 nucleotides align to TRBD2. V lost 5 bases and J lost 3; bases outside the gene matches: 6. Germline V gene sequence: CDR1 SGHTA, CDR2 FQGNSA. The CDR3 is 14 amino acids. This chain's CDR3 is CASSVERGLYEQYF. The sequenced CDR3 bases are TGTGCCAGCAGCGTGGAGCGGGGGCTCTACGAG.

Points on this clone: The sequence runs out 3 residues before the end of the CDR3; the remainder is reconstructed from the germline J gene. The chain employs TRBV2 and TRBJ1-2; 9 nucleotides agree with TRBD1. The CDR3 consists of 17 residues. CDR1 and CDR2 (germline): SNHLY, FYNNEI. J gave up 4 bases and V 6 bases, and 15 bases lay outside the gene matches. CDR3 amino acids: CASSELSPGTGTYGYTF. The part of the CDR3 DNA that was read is TGTGCCAGCAGCGAACTGAGTCCCGGGACAGGGACCTATGGC.

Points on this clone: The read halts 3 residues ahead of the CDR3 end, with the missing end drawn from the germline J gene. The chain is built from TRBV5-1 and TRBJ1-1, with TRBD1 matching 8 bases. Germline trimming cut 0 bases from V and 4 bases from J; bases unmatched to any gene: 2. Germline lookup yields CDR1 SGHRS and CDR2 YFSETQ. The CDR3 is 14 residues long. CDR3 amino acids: CASSLDRGSTEAFF. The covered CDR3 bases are TGCGCCAGCAGCTTGGACAGGGGGAGCACTGAA.

The CDR3 DNA, read in part, is TGCAGTGCTAACCAGGGGATAAACTATGGC. It codes for CSANQGINYG. The full CDR3 is CSANQGINYGYTF. This sequence joins TRBV20-1 and TRBJ1-2, with a possible D match to TRBD1 (6 bases). The read falls 3 residues short of the CDR3 end, and the missing part is taken from the germline J gene. V shed 4 bases and J shed 2 bases, with 11 bases lying between them. Germline V gene lookup returns CDR1 DFQATT and CDR2 SNEGSKA (reference sequence). There are 13 residues in the CDR3.

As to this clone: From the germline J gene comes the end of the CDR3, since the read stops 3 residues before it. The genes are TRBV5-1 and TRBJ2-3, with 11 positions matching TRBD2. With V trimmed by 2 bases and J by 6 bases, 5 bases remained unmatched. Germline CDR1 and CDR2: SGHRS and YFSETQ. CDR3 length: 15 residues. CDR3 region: CASSLVTSGSDTQYF. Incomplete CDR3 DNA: TGCGCCAGCAGCTTAGTAACTAGCGGGAGTGATACG.

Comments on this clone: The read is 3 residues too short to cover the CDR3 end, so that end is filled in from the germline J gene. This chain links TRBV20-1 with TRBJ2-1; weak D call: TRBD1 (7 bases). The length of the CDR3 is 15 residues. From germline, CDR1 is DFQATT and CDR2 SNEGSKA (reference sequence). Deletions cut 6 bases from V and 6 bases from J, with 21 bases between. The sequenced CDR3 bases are TGCAGTGCACGCCTCCCAGGGGGGACGAGCAATGAG. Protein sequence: CSARLPGGTSNE. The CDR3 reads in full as CSARLPGGTSNEQFF.

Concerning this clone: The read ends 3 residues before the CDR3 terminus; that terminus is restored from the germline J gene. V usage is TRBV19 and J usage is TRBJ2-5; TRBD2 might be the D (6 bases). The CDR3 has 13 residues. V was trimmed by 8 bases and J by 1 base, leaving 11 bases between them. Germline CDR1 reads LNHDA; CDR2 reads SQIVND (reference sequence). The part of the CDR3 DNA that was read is TGTGCCAGTTCGAGGACTACCCAAGAGACC. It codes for CASSRTTQET. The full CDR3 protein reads CASSRTTQETQYF.

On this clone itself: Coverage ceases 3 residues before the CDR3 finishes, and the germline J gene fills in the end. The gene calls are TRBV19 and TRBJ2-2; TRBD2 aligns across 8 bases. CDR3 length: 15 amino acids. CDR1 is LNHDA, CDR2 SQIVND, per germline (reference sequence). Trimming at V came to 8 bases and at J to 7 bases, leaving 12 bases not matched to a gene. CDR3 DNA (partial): TGTGCCAGTCGCCGCGGAAGCGGGGGTGGCGGGGAG. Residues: CASRRGSGGGGE. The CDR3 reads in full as CASRRGSGGGGELFF.

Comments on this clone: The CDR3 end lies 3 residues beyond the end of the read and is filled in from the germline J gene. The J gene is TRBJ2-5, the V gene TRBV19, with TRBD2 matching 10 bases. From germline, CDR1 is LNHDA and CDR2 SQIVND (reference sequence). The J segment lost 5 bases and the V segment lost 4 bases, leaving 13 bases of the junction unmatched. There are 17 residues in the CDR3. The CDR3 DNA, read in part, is TGTGCCAGTAGTAGGGTAGCTAGCGGGGGCCTGGGGGAGACC. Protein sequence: CASSRVASGGLGET. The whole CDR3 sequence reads CASSRVASGGLGETQYF.

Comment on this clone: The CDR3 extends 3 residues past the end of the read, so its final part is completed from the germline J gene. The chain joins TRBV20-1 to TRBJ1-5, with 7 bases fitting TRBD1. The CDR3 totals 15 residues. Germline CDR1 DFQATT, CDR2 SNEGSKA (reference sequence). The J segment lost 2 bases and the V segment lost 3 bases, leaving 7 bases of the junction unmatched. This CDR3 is CSASGGQRGNQPQHF. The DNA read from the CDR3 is TGCAGTGCTAGCGGGGGACAGAGAGGCAATCAGCCC.

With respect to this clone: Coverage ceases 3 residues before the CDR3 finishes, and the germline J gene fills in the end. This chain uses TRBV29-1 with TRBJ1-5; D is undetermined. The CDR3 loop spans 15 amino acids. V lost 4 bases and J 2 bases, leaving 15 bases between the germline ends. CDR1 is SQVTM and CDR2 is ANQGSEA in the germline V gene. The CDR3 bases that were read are TGCAGCGTTGCCGACGGGGTTCTAGGCAATCAGCCC. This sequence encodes CSVADGVLGNQP. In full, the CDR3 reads CSVADGVLGNQPQHF. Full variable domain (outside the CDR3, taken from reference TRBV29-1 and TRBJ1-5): SAVISQKPSRDICQRGTSLTIQCQVDSQVTMMFWYRQQPGQSLTLIATANQGSEATYESGFVIDKFPISRPNLTFSTLTVSNMSPEDSSIYLCSVADGVLGNQPQHFGDGTRLSIL.

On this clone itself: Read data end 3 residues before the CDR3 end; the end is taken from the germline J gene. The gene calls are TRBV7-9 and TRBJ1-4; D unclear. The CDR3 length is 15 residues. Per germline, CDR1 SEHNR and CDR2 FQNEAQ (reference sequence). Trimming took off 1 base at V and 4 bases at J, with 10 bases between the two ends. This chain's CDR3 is CASSLGADNNEKLFF. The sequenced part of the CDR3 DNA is TGTGCCAGCAGCTTAGGGGCAGACAATAATGAAAAA.

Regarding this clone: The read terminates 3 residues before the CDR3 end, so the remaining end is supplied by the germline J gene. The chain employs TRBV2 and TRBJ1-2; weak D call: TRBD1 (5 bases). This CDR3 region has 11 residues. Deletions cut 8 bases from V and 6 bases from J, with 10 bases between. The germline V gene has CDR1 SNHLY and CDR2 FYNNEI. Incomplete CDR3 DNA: TGTGCCAGCTCTCCAGGGCATGGC. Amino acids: CASSPGHG. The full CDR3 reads CASSPGHGYTF.

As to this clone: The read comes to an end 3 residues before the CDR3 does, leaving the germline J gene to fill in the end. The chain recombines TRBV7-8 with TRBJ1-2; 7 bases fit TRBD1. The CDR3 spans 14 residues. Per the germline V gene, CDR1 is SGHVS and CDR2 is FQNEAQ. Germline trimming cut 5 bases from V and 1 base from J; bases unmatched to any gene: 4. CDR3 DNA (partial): TGTGCCAGCAGCAAGGACAGGAATAACTATGGC. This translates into CASSKDRNNYG. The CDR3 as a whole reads CASSKDRNNYGYTF.